This passage covers 21 T cell receptor beta chains from one sample sequenced in a study of cytomegalovirus exposure and HLA in healthy donors. The PCR was carried out with 60 Vbeta primers and 13 Jbeta primers. Data came from immunoSEQ multiplex PCR; TCRdb stores just in-frame clones and leaves some out. This sample carries over 95,000 clones, approximately 80% of them seen once, and the ten largest clones take around 2.7%. Sequencing used PBMCs. Receptor source: a woman younger than 30 in good health and CMV-seronegative.

The V call is TRBV11-3, the J call TRBJ1-1; D is undetermined. V lost 3 bases to trimming and J lost 4 bases, with 9 bases between them. This CDR3 has 13 residues. Germline V gene lookup returns CDR1 SGHNT and CDR2 YENEEA. The CDR3 nucleotides read TGTGCCAGCAGCTTCGGGGTGAGCACTGAAGCTTTCTTT. Amino acids: CASSFGVSTEAFF.

This clone has only a few counts. The rearrangement links TRBV6-5 to TRBJ2-2; the D gene is possibly TRBD1 (6 bases). This CDR3 comprises 14 residues. Germline CDR1 is MNHEY and CDR2 is SVGAGI. The V and J ends lost 6 bases and 2 bases respectively, with 10 bases between them. The CDR3 DNA reads TGTGCCAGCAGGCGGACAGTTAACACCGGGGAGCTGTTTTTT. Protein product: CASRRTVNTGELFF.

This clone was detected only once. The chain links TRBV9 to TRBJ1-5, with a weak D call TRBD1 (6 bases). Per the germline V gene, CDR1 is SGDLS and CDR2 is YYNGEE. The CDR3 has 14 residues. V was clipped by 3 bases and J by 3 bases, with 10 bases between them. CDR3 DNA: TGTGCCAGCAGCGAAGGGGGATTCAATCAGCCCCAGCATTTT. Its translation: CASSEGGFNQPQHF.

CDR3 in amino acids: CASSLSAGGGRETQYF. DNA of the CDR3: TGTGCCAGCAGTTTATCGGCAGGGGGCGGACGAGAGACCCAGTACTTC. The chain employs TRBV27 and TRBJ2-5, with 8 bases aligning to TRBD1. Germline CDR1 is MNHEY and CDR2 is SMNVEV (reference sequence). The CDR3 length is 16 residues. V lost 0 bases to trimming and J lost 4 bases; unmatched junction nucleotides: 7.

This rearrangement joins TRBV9 to TRBJ2-1; D is perhaps TRBD1 (5 bases). The CDR3 sequence is 18 residues long. Per the germline V gene, CDR1 is SGDLS and CDR2 is YYNGEE. With 0 bases removed from V and 4 bases from J, the gap between germline ends came to 20 bases. The chain's CDR3 is CASSVGDSPDLIYNEQFF. The CDR3 DNA reads as TGTGCCAGCAGCGTAGGAGACAGCCCCGACTTGATATACAATGAGCAGTTCTTC.

The sample holds one count of this clone. V and J are TRBV10-3 and TRBJ2-1; no clear D. CDR3 size: 15 residues. In germline, CDR1 is ENHRY, CDR2 SYGVKD. Trimming took off 2 bases at V and 0 bases at J, with 8 bases between the two ends. CDR3 bases: TGTGCCATCAGTGAGAACATCGTCTCCTACAATGAGCAGTTCTTC. Translation gives CAISENIVSYNEQFF.

The CDR3 nucleotides are TGTGCCAGCAGTCCAGGGATGCGGGAGAGTACTGAAGCTTTCTTT. Translating gives CASSPGMRESTEAFF. This chain joins TRBV28 and TRBJ1-1, with D possibly matching TRBD1 (5 bases). CDR1 is MDHEN, CDR2 SYDVKM, per germline. This CDR3 has 15 amino acids. Trimming took off 5 bases at V and 5 bases at J, with 18 bases between the two ends. Full variable domain (remainder filled in from reference TRBV28 and TRBJ1-1): DVKVTQSSRYLVKRTGEKVFLECVQDMDHENMFWYRQDPGLGLRLIYFSYDVKMKEKGDIPEGYSVSREKKERFSLILESASTNQTSMYLCASSPGMRESTEAFFGQGTRLTVV.

The chain joins TRBV28 to TRBJ1-4; 8 bases agree with TRBD1. Germline CDR1 and CDR2: MDHEN and SYDVKM. Trimming cost V 5 bases and J 5 bases; bases outside gene matches: 1. The CDR3 is 13 amino acids. CDR3 sequence (DNA): TGTGCCAGCAGTGGACAGGGCAATGAAAAACTGTTTTTT. Protein: CASSGQGNEKLFF.

The rearrangement joins TRBV19 to TRBJ1-5; 9 bases line up with TRBD1. J lost 8 bases, V lost 7 bases, and 9 bases had no gene match. Germline values: CDR1 LNHDA, CDR2 SQIVND (reference sequence). The CDR3 has 14 residues. This chain's CDR3 is CASTTTGGWEPQHF. The CDR3, as DNA: TGTGCCAGTACTACAACAGGGGGCTGGGAGCCCCAGCATTTT.

The chain uses TRBV4-3 and TRBJ1-6; maybe TRBD1 (5 bases). The V gene's germline CDR1 is LGHNA and CDR2 YSLEER. This CDR3 has 15 amino acids. Trimming cost V 0 bases and J 10 bases, with 13 bases left between them. CDR3 DNA: TGCGCCAGCAGCCAAGACCAGGGAGGGTCCTCACCCCTCCACTTT. It is translated as CASSQDQGGSSPLHF.

The chain joins TRBV7-9 to TRBJ2-7; maybe TRBD1 (8 bases). CDR3 length: 16 amino acids. V was pared by 5 bases and J by 3 bases, with 20 bases between. The germline gives CDR1 SEHNR, CDR2 FQNEAQ (reference sequence). DNA for the CDR3: TGTGCCAGCAGCCCCGCCCGGACAGGGAGGGACTACGAGCAGTACTTC. Residues: CASSPARTGRDYEQYF.

CDR3 protein: CAWSRDRGSYGYTF. The CDR3 DNA follows: TGTGCCTGGAGCCGGGACAGGGGATCCTATGGCTACACCTTC. The chain recombines TRBV30 with TRBJ1-2; 10 nucleotides match TRBD1. Germline V gene lookup returns CDR1 GTSNPN and CDR2 SVGIG (reference sequence). The CDR3 covers 14 residues. Germline trimming cut 3 bases from V and 4 bases from J; bases unmatched to any gene: 5.

V and J are TRBV11-2 and TRBJ1-3; D possibly corresponds to TRBD1 (6 bases). Germline V gene data show CDR1 as SGHAT and CDR2 as FQNNGV. The CDR3 has 14 residues. Trimming removed 3 bases at V and 4 bases at J, with 10 bases between. The CDR3 DNA sequence: TGTGCCAGCAGCTTCCGGACAGAAGGAAACACCATATATTTT. Its translation: CASSFRTEGNTIYF.

The chain is built from TRBV29-1 and TRBJ2-3; 9 nucleotides match TRBD1. The CDR3 runs to 14 residues. Germline-derived CDR1 and CDR2 are SQVTM and ANQGSEA. Germline trimming cut 7 bases from V and 4 bases from J; bases unmatched to any gene: 9. CDR3 protein: CSGRTGAPPDTQYF. CDR3 bases: TGCAGCGGAAGGACAGGGGCCCCCCCAGATACGCAGTATTTT.

This chain connects TRBV27 to TRBJ2-7; 9 bases match TRBD1. The germline V gene encodes CDR1 MNHEY and CDR2 SMNVEV (reference sequence). The J segment lost 2 bases and the V segment lost 5 bases, leaving 4 bases of the junction unmatched. This CDR3 contains 14 residues. The CDR3 DNA reads as TGTGCCAGCAGTGACGGACAGGGGCCCTACGAGCAGTACTTC. It is translated as CASSDGQGPYEQYF.

This chain joins TRBV29-1 and TRBJ2-1, with no clear D. The length of the CDR3 is 11 residues. V was clipped by 5 bases and J by 10 bases, with 12 bases between them. The germline gives CDR1 SQVTM, CDR2 ANQGSEA. CDR3 protein: CSVPLGWEQFF. The CDR3 DNA reads as TGCAGCGTTCCCCTGGGCTGGGAGCAGTTCTTC.

The CDR3 nucleotides read TGTGCCAGCAGCCCCCGACAGGGGTGGGAGAACACTGAAGCTTTCTTT. This translates into CASSPRQGWENTEAFF. The J gene is TRBJ1-1, the V gene TRBV13; 8 nucleotides align to TRBD1. This CDR3 contains 16 residues. V shed 5 bases, J shed 1 base, and the junction held 9 bases outside the gene matches. In germline, CDR1 is PRHDT, CDR2 FYEKMQ (reference sequence).

J is TRBJ1-2 and V is TRBV4-3; the D gene is possibly TRBD1 (5 bases). This CDR3 is built from 13 residues. Germline CDR1 LGHNA, CDR2 YSLEER. The germline V and J ends were trimmed by 0 bases and 13 bases, with 15 bases remaining between them. In DNA form, the CDR3 reads TGCGCCAGCAGCCAAGACAGCAGGGAGGTGAGCACCTTC. Amino acid sequence: CASSQDSREVSTF.

This clone was detected a few times. The CDR3 nucleotides are TGTGCCAGCAGTTCAGGGGGCGCAGAGTCCGGGGAGCTGTTTTTT. Amino acid sequence: CASSSGGAESGELFF. The V and J genes are TRBV28 and TRBJ2-2, with 8 bases fitting TRBD1. CDR3 length: 15 amino acids. V gave up 4 bases and J gave up 6 bases; unmatched junction bases: 7. Germline V gene sequence: CDR1 MDHEN, CDR2 SYDVKM.

The CDR3 nucleotides are TGTGCTAGTGGTTCGACTCGAGACAGGGGTCAGCCCCAGCATTTT. Its protein is CASGSTRDRGQPQHF. The rearrangement uses TRBV12-5 and TRBJ1-5, with TRBD1 identical over 8 bases. V lost 4 bases and J lost 6; bases outside the gene matches: 8. This CDR3 has 15 amino acids. Germline assignment: CDR1 LGHNT and CDR2 FRNRAP.

J is TRBJ2-7 and V is TRBV19; 9 nucleotides line up with TRBD1. The CDR3 has 14 amino acids. Germline CDR1 and CDR2: LNHDA and SQIVND (reference sequence). The V gene end was trimmed by 4 bases and the J gene end by 7 bases; junction bases not matched to a gene: 8. In DNA, the CDR3 is TGTGCCAGTAGTACAACCGGACAGGGGAGGGAGCAGTACTTC. Translating gives CASSTTGQGREQYF.